Each of the 10 T cell receptor beta chains below was sequenced from the same sample in a study of regulatory T cells in long-lasting Graves disease. Indicated time point: newly diagnosed GD, antithyroid drugs for less than 3 months. Preparation of the TCR library used RNA extracted from PBMCs. To make TCR beta libraries, researchers used iRepertoire HTBI primers and Arm-PCR of CDR3 regions. One entry per CDR3 protein results from TCRdb running MiXCR on the multiplex PCR reads. The sample has about 380,000 distinct CDR3 sequences; around 16% are singletons. The input for sequencing was peripheral blood mononuclear cells (PBMCs), taken at new diagnosis, from a patient treated with antithyroid drugs. These receptors were taken from a female donor with Graves disease.

This clonotype came up a few times. Possible read error: a much larger clone is one base away. The J gene is TRBJ1-1, the V gene TRBV20-1; TRBD1 matches 8 bases. V shed 4 bases, J shed 3 bases, and the junction held 1 base outside the gene matches. The germline CDR1 and CDR2 sequences are DFQATT and SNEGSKA (reference sequence). The CDR3 loop spans 12 amino acids. The CDR3 bases are TGCAGTGCTAAACAGGGGGACACTGAAGCTTTCTTT. Its protein is CSAKQGDTEAFF.

Details on this clonotype: This CDR3 fails to terminate in the conserved phenylalanine or tryptophan, so it likely reflects a read error. The genes are TRBV19 and TRBJ1-2; D ambiguous. Trimming took off 4 bases at V and 4 bases at J, with 7 bases between the two ends. The CDR3 consists of 12 residues. CDR1 is LNHDA, CDR2 SQIVND, per germline (reference sequence). The CDR3 nucleotides are TGTGCCAGTAGTACCGACACCTATGGCTACACCCTC. As protein: CASSTDTYGYTL.

This clonotype occurred many times. V gene TRBV10-3 combines with J gene TRBJ2-1; tentative D call: TRBD1 (6 bases). Germline CDR1 and CDR2: ENHRY and SYGVKD. The CDR3 contains 16 residues. V lost 5 bases and J 0 bases, leaving 14 bases between the germline ends. DNA of the CDR3: TGTGCCATCAGTCTCACAGGGAAGAGCTCCTACAATGAGCAGTTCTTC. Translation gives CAISLTGKSSYNEQFF.

This clonotype was recorded many times. The chain has TRBV7-9 and TRBJ2-1; 9 bases align to TRBD1. Trimming took 1 base from V and 8 from J; bases not matched to a gene: 9. The germline V gene encodes CDR1 SEHNR and CDR2 FQNEAQ (reference sequence). This CDR3 region has 16 residues. Written as DNA, the CDR3 is TGTGCCAGCAGCTTAGTCGTGGGACAGGGTATCCATGAGCAGTTCTTC. Translating gives CASSLVVGQGIHEQFF.

V and J are TRBV6-5 and TRBJ2-1; D may be TRBD1 (6 bases). The CDR3 contains 16 residues. V gave up 0 bases and J gave up 1 base, with 10 bases separating them. Per germline, CDR1 MNHEY and CDR2 SVGAGI. The CDR3 here is CASSYSGAASYNEQFF. The CDR3 DNA reads as TGTGCCAGCAGTTACTCGGGGGCGGCATCCTACAATGAGCAGTTCTTC.

This clonotype turned up a few times. The chain uses TRBV28 and TRBJ2-1; 8 nucleotides line up with TRBD1. V lost 5 bases and J lost 3; bases outside the gene matches: 3. The CDR3 sequence is 14 residues long. Germline CDR1 MDHEN, CDR2 SYDVKM. The CDR3 DNA sequence: TGTGCCAGCAGTAAAGGACAGGGCTACAATGAGCAGTTCTTC. Its translation is CASSKGQGYNEQFF.

This clonotype was recorded many times. The chain joins TRBV11-2 to TRBJ2-7; 8 bases fit TRBD2. CDR1 and CDR2 (germline): SGHAT, FQNNGV. Losses at the gene ends were 1 base for V and 9 bases for J; bases not matched to a gene: 5. This CDR3 is built from 13 residues. CDR3 residues: CASSLAGRATQYF. The CDR3 bases are TGTGCCAGCAGCTTAGCCGGGAGGGCCACGCAGTACTTC. Looking up the rest from reference TRBV11-2 and TRBJ2-7 gives the full variable domain: EAGVAQSPRYKIIEKRQSVAFWCNPISGHATLYWYQQILGQGPKLLIQFQNNGVVDDSQLPKDRFSAERLKGVDSTLKIQPAKLEDSAVYLCASSLAGRATQYFGPGTRLTVT.

In its sample, this clonotype was seen many times. The rearrangement links TRBV5-4 to TRBJ2-4, with D perhaps matching TRBD1 or TRBD2 (5 bases each). V was cut by 5 bases and J by 10 bases, with 19 bases left in between. This CDR3 comprises 14 residues. Germline CDR1 is SGHNT and CDR2 is YYREEE (reference sequence). The CDR3 reads CASRPGATEGIQYF. Here the CDR3 DNA reads TGTGCCAGCAGGCCTGGGGCCACCGAGGGAATTCAGTACTTC.

This clonotype appeared many times. J is TRBJ2-7 and V is TRBV7-8, with a weak D call TRBD1 (6 bases). This CDR3 is 16 amino acids long. CDR1 is SGHVS and CDR2 is FQNEAQ in the germline V gene. Deletions cut 1 base from V and 4 bases from J, with 17 bases between. CDR3: CASSLVLRRGFYEQYF. The CDR3 nucleotides are TGTGCCAGCAGCTTAGTCCTCCGCAGGGGTTTTTACGAGCAGTACTTC.

This rearrangement joins TRBV29-1 to TRBJ2-1; D gene uncertain. The V end lost 1 base, the J end lost 7 bases, and 8 bases lay between the germline ends. CDR3 length: 12 amino acids. Germline CDR1 is SQVTM and CDR2 is ANQGSEA. Here the CDR3 DNA reads TGCAGCGTTGAAGCGGACGGGAATGAGCAGTTCTTC. This codes for CSVEADGNEQFF.